The clone carrying this T cell receptor (beta chain) was recorded many times. Its antigen remains unidentified. The data were obtained in a study of T cells after yellow fever vaccination. TCRdb redid the calling of the 5' RACE reads with MiXCR, one entry per CDR3 protein. The sample contains 300,000 to 350,000 distinct CDR3 sequences, 3% to 4.5% of which appear only once. Whole-study results and caveats: On re-exposure, the response was weaker but peaked faster, at day 5 versus 15.

Germline CDR1 SEHNR, CDR2 FQNEAQ (reference sequence). V lost 0 bases, J lost 6 bases, and 6 bases stayed unmatched. The CDR3 has 17 amino acids. The specimen comprised PBMCs, sampled 5 days after the yellow fever booster vaccination. The clonotype was recovered from a man between 18 and 29 years old who received the YFV17D yellow fever vaccine. The chain links TRBV7-9 to TRBJ2-1; 12 nucleotides agree with TRBD2. The CDR3 here is CASSLAELAGGPNEQFF. The CDR3 nucleotides are TGTGCCAGCAGCTTAGCGGAGCTAGCGGGGGGGCCCAATGAGCAGTTCTTC.